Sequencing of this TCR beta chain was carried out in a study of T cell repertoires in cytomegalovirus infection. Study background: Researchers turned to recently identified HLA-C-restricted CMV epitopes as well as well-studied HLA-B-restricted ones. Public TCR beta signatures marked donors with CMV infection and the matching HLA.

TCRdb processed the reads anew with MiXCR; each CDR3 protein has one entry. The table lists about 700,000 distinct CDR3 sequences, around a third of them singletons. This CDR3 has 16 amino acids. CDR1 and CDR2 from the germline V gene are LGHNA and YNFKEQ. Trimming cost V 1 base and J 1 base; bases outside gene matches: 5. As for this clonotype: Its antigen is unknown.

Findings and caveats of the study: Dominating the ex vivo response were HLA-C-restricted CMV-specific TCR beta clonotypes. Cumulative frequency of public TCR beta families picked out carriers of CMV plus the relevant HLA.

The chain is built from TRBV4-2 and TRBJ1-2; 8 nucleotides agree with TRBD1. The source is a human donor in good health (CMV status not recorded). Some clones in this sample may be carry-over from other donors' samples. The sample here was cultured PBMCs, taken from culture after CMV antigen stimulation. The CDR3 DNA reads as TGTGCCAGCAGCCAAGGCGGACAGGGTGGTAACTATGGCTACACCTTC. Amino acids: CASSQGGQGGNYGYTF.